Presented here are 7 T cell receptor beta chains from one specimen sequenced in a study of cytomegalovirus exposure and HLA in healthy donors. The PCR used 60 Vbeta and 13 Jbeta primers. Assay: immunoSEQ multiplex PCR; the TCRdb copy retains only in-frame clones and omits some. The sample includes around 230,000 clones, around 80% of them seen just once. The specimen sequenced was PBMCs. The receptors derive from a boy aged 10-17 years in good health and CMV-seronegative.

The genes are TRBV12-5 and TRBJ2-7; 7 nucleotides line up with TRBD2. The germline V gene encodes CDR1 LGHNT and CDR2 FRNRAP. CDR3 size: 12 residues. V lost 1 base, J lost 7 bases, and 1 base stayed unmatched. CDR3 nucleotide sequence: TGTGCTAGTGGTTTGGCACTAGCGGAGCAGTACTTC. Translation: CASGLALAEQYF.

The V gene is TRBV10-3, the J gene TRBJ2-3; TRBD2 aligns across 9 bases. Trimming took 4 bases from V and 3 from J; bases not matched to a gene: 5. Germline V gene lookup returns CDR1 ENHRY and CDR2 SYGVKD. This CDR3 is 15 amino acids long. This chain's CDR3 is CAISGREGRTDTQYF. The CDR3 region has the DNA TGTGCCATCAGTGGGCGGGAGGGCCGGACAGATACGCAGTATTTT.

This rearrangement joins TRBV6-1 to TRBJ1-2; the match to TRBD1 covers 9 bases. The CDR3 extends over 16 amino acids. Germline V gives CDR1 MNHNS, CDR2 SASEGT. The J segment lost 8 bases and the V segment lost 4 bases, leaving 14 bases of the junction unmatched. The CDR3 loop is CASSVRGGQGNNGYTF. For the CDR3, the DNA is TGTGCCAGCAGTGTGAGGGGCGGACAGGGGAATAACGGCTACACCTTC.

The chain recombines TRBV5-4 with TRBJ2-5; D may be TRBD1 (7 bases). The V and J ends lost 0 bases and 9 bases respectively, with 21 bases between them. Per germline, CDR1 SGHNT and CDR2 YYREEE (reference sequence). This CDR3 contains 16 residues. The CDR3 region is CASSLEGQGGRAAQYF. In DNA, the CDR3 is TGTGCCAGCAGCTTGGAGGGGCAGGGGGGCCGGGCGGCCCAGTACTTC.

A few counts support this clone. Other nucleotide sequences in the sample specify the same CDR3. The V gene is TRBV29-1, the J gene TRBJ1-1; 10 nucleotides agree with TRBD1. The CDR3 has 14 residues. J lost 1 base, V lost 4 bases, and 3 bases had no gene match. Germline V gene sequence: CDR1 SQVTM, CDR2 ANQGSEA. This CDR3 reads CSVVGQGKNTEAFF. The CDR3 coding sequence is TGCAGCGTTGTGGGACAGGGGAAGAACACTGAAGCTTTCTTT.

This clone was seen more than once but under ten times. This chain connects TRBV5-1 to TRBJ1-1; 9 nucleotides align to TRBD1. V lost 3 bases and J lost 0; bases outside the gene matches: 3. Germline V gives CDR1 SGHRS, CDR2 YFSETQ. This CDR3 region has 15 residues. CDR3 protein: CASSWRQGVNTEAFF. Here the CDR3 DNA reads TGCGCCAGCAGCTGGCGACAGGGGGTGAACACTGAAGCTTTCTTT.

The chain recombines TRBV7-7 with TRBJ2-3, with TRBD2 matching 9 bases. The CDR3 has 13 residues. With V trimmed by 4 bases and J by 10 bases, 6 bases remained unmatched. The germline V gene encodes CDR1 SSHAT and CDR2 FNYEAQ (reference sequence). This CDR3 reads CASSSGTSNAQYF. The CDR3 nucleotides are TGTGCCAGCAGCTCCGGGACTAGCAATGCGCAGTATTTT. Supplemented by reference TRBV7-7 and TRBJ2-3, the full variable domain reads GAGVSQSPRYKVTKRGQDVTLRCDPISSHATLYWYQQALGQGPEFLTYFNYEAQPDKSGLPSDRFSAERPEGSISTLTIQRTEQRDSAMYRCASSSGTSNAQYFGPGTRLTVL.